The 9 T cell receptor beta chains below come from one sample, sequenced in a study of cytomegalovirus exposure and HLA in healthy donors. Both 60 Vbeta primers and 13 Jbeta primers went into the PCR. Using immunoSEQ multiplex PCR, the repertoire was profiled, and TCRdb retains in-frame clones only, with some absent. The data contain 150,000 to 200,000 clones, 75% of them singletons. Specimen: PBMCs. These receptors were taken from a woman between 40 and 50 years old in good health and CMV-seropositive.

The chain is built from TRBV2 and TRBJ2-7; 12 nucleotides align to TRBD1. The CDR3 extends over 15 amino acids. Germline-derived CDR1 and CDR2 are SNHLY and FYNNEI. The junction had 8 bases not matched to a gene; V was cut back by 8 bases and J by 3 bases. This chain's CDR3 is CASRPGTGGFYEQYF. CDR3 nucleotides: TGTGCCAGCCGACCCGGGACAGGGGGCTTCTACGAGCAGTACTTC.

The rearrangement uses TRBV7-3 and TRBJ2-3, with TRBD2 identical over 14 bases. CDR1 is SGHTA, CDR2 FQGTGA, per germline. The CDR3 length is 17 residues. The J segment lost 5 bases and the V segment lost 5 bases, leaving 9 bases of the junction unmatched. CDR3 coding DNA: TGTGCCAGCAGCCCTTACCCTGGGACTAGCGGGAGAGATACGCAGTATTTT. Its protein is CASSPYPGTSGRDTQYF.

The V and J genes are TRBV6-5 and TRBJ1-2; 8 nucleotides agree with TRBD1. V shed 5 bases and J 7 bases; nucleotides not matched to a gene: 9. CDR1 is MNHEY, CDR2 SVGAGI, per germline. This CDR3 region has 14 residues. In nucleotides, the CDR3 is TGTGCCAGCAGTCCCCGACAGGGGAGGGGTGGCTACACCTTC. Translation: CASSPRQGRGGYTF.

This clone has only one observation. The chain couples TRBV11-2 to TRBJ2-7, with a possible D match to TRBD2 (6 bases). Germline-derived CDR1 and CDR2 are SGHAT and FQNNGV. With 0 bases removed from V and 4 bases from J, the gap between germline ends came to 13 bases. CDR3 length: 15 amino acids. The CDR3 protein is CASSLDSRRAYEQYF. In nucleotides, the CDR3 is TGTGCCAGCAGCTTAGATTCGAGGAGGGCTTACGAGCAGTACTTC. The full variable domain, with the rest looked up from reference TRBV11-2 and TRBJ2-7, is EAGVAQSPRYKIIEKRQSVAFWCNPISGHATLYWYQQILGQGPKLLIQFQNNGVVDDSQLPKDRFSAERLKGVDSTLKIQPAKLEDSAVYLCASSLDSRRAYEQYFGPGTRLTVT.

The chain employs TRBV6-5 and TRBJ1-1, with 7 bases matching TRBD1. CDR3 length equals 14 residues. Germline V CDR1 and CDR2: MNHEY, SVGAGI. The ends lost 7 bases at V and 1 base at J; junction bases unmatched: 6. The CDR3 reads CASNDRGQNTEAFF. The CDR3 nucleotides are TGTGCCAGCAATGATAGGGGGCAGAACACTGAAGCTTTCTTT.

The rearrangement links TRBV5-4 to TRBJ2-7; 8 nucleotides line up with TRBD1. The CDR3 is 15 amino acids. CDR1 is SGHNT and CDR2 is YYREEE in the germline V gene (reference sequence). V dropped 4 bases and J dropped 0; count of bases not matched to a gene: 6. The CDR3 DNA follows: TGTGCCAGCAGCCAGGGACAGGAAAGCTCCTACGAGCAGTACTTC. Amino acids: CASSQGQESSYEQYF.

V usage is TRBV27 and J usage is TRBJ1-5; TRBD1 agrees at 8 bases. The CDR3 spans 15 residues. V shed 6 bases, J shed 4 bases, and the junction held 8 bases outside the gene matches. The germline V gene has CDR1 MNHEY and CDR2 SMNVEV (reference sequence). The CDR3 spells CASSPDRGDNQPQHF. The CDR3 DNA reads as TGTGCCAGCAGCCCCGACAGGGGCGATAATCAGCCCCAGCATTTT.

The chain employs TRBV5-1 and TRBJ2-6; 9 bases are shared with TRBD2. CDR1 SGHRS and CDR2 YFSETQ come from the germline V gene. The CDR3 covers 18 residues. V dropped 3 bases and J dropped 1; count of bases not matched to a gene: 8. This CDR3 is CASSYSGSVRSGANVLTF. The CDR3 nucleotides are TGCGCCAGCAGCTATAGCGGGAGTGTAAGGTCTGGGGCCAACGTCCTGACTTTC.

The chain links TRBV9 to TRBJ2-1; weak D call: TRBD1 (6 bases). The CDR3 sequence is 14 residues long. Between the trimmed V and J ends, which lost 4 bases and 8 bases, there was a span of 16 bases. Germline V lookup: CDR1 SGDLS, CDR2 YYNGEE. DNA for the CDR3: TGTGCCAGCAGCACGCACATACAGGGCTATGAGCAGTTCTTC. The encoded protein is CASSTHIQGYEQFF.